These 32 T cell receptor beta chains share one sample of origin, sequenced in a study of patients and donors after allogeneic stem cell transplantation. In TCRdb, the RT-PCR reads were re-called with MiXCR into one record per CDR3 protein. The table has approximately 430,000 distinct CDR3 sequences, roughly 17% seen once; the top ten hold roughly 7%. What was sequenced was blood, either unsorted or a sorted T cell fraction (not recorded which). Receptors were obtained from a human donor who was either an allogeneic HSCT recipient or a stem cell or donor lymphocyte infusion donor (not recorded which). It is not recorded whose cells these are; they may come from a transplant donor.

This clonotype was seen a handful of times. The rearrangement joins TRBV6-5 to TRBJ2-1; D uncertain. V was cut by 0 bases and J by 15 bases, with 21 bases left in between. This CDR3 comprises 15 residues. The germline V gene encodes CDR1 MNHEY and CDR2 SVGAGI. The CDR3 nucleotides read TGTGCCAGCAGTTACTCCCAGTTAAATCACCTCAGGACGTTCTTC. This gives the protein CASSYSQLNHLRTFF.

This clonotype was counted a few times. The J gene is TRBJ2-7, the V gene TRBV20-1, with D unclear. Germline V lookup: CDR1 DFQATT, CDR2 SNEGSKA (reference sequence). V lost 3 bases, J lost 2 bases, and 8 bases lay in between. The CDR3 contains 12 residues. The CDR3 nucleotides are TGCAGTGCTAGGTCCGAAACCTACGAGCAGTACTTC. Protein product: CSARSETYEQYF.

This chain joins TRBV30 and TRBJ2-1, with D uncertain. V was clipped by 0 bases and J by 8 bases, with 11 bases between them. CDR1 and CDR2 from the germline V gene are GTSNPN and SVGIG (reference sequence). CDR3 length equals 13 residues. The CDR3 DNA follows: TGTGCCTGGAGTGTAGGATTCGCCGATGAGCAGTTCTTC. Its protein is CAWSVGFADEQFF.

V and J are TRBV7-2 and TRBJ1-6; TRBD1 might be the D (5 bases). The germline V gene has CDR1 SGHTA and CDR2 FQGNSA. V was cut by 1 base and J by 6 bases, with 16 bases left in between. This CDR3 is built from 17 residues. CDR3 residues: CASSLGAMGGINSPLHF. The CDR3 coding sequence is TGTGCCAGCAGCTTAGGGGCCATGGGGGGGATTAATTCACCCCTCCACTTT.

The chain joins TRBV29-1 to TRBJ1-1; D remains unclear. The CDR3 is 13 amino acids. V dropped 1 base and J dropped 2 bases, with 8 bases sitting between them. The germline V gene encodes CDR1 SQVTM and CDR2 ANQGSEA. The CDR3 region is CSVEVQLNTEAFF. CDR3 DNA sequence: TGCAGCGTTGAAGTGCAGTTAAACACTGAAGCTTTCTTT.

V gene TRBV21-1 combines with J gene TRBJ2-5. TRBV21-1 is classified as a pseudogene. This CDR3 is built from 14 residues. The CDR3 coding sequence is TGTGCCAGCATCAACTACATTCCTGGAGAGACCCAGTACTTC. Protein sequence: CASINYIPGETQYF.

CDR3 nucleotide sequence: TGCAGTGCTAGAGTGCGAACTAGCTCCTACAATGAGCAGTTCTTC. Amino acid sequence: CSARVRTSSYNEQFF. The genes are TRBV20-1 and TRBJ2-1; D may be TRBD2 (5 bases). V was cut by 1 base and J by 0 bases, with 10 bases left in between. CDR1 is DFQATT and CDR2 is SNEGSKA in the germline V gene (reference sequence). The CDR3 runs 15 residues.

This clonotype showed up many times. V is TRBV24-1 and J is TRBJ2-1, with TRBD2 matching 8 bases. After removal of 7 bases from V and 7 bases from J, the junction contained 2 bases not matched to a gene. The CDR3 has 12 residues. In germline, CDR1 is KGHDR, CDR2 SFDVKD. CDR3 nucleotide sequence: TGTGCCACCAGCAGACTAGCGAATGAGCAGTTCTTC. Encoded protein: CATSRLANEQFF.

The CDR3 bases are TGTGCCAGCAGTTCCCCGCGACAGGGGAACGGTGAGACCCAGTACTTC. Translation: CASSSPRQGNGETQYF. The chain links TRBV27 to TRBJ2-5; 8 nucleotides align to TRBD1. CDR1 is MNHEY and CDR2 is SMNVEV in the germline V gene (reference sequence). With V trimmed by 4 bases and J by 5 bases, 12 bases remained unmatched. CDR3 size: 16 residues.

The rearrangement uses TRBV29-1 and TRBJ2-5; D is possibly TRBD1 or TRBD2 (6 bases each). CDR1 SQVTM and CDR2 ANQGSEA come from the germline V gene. Trimming stripped 7 bases from V and 2 bases from J, with 14 bases between. This CDR3 is 13 amino acids long. CDR3 nucleotide sequence: TGCAGCGGAGACAGGACTACTCAAGAGACCCAGTACTTC. The encoded protein is CSGDRTTQETQYF. The full variable domain, in which reference TRBV29-1 and TRBJ2-5 provide the parts outside the CDR3, is SAVISQKPSRDICQRGTSLTIQCQVDSQVTMMFWYRQQPGQSLTLIATANQGSEATYESGFVIDKFPISRPNLTFSTLTVSNMSPEDSSIYLCSGDRTTQETQYFGPGTRLLVL.

This clonotype was found a few times. The chain combines TRBV4-1 with TRBJ2-7; D unclear. Trimming left V 3 bases short and J 1 base short, with 13 bases between. From germline, CDR1 is MGHRA and CDR2 YSYEKL. The CDR3 extends over 15 amino acids. The CDR3 nucleotides are TGCGCCAGCAGCCAGGGCGAGAGTACATCCTACGAGCAGTACTTC. Its protein product is CASSQGESTSYEQYF.

This clonotype was seen a few times. The J gene is TRBJ2-3, the V gene TRBV7-2; D assignment may be TRBD1 or TRBD2 (5 bases each). The CDR3 loop spans 16 amino acids. Per the germline V gene, CDR1 is SGHTA and CDR2 is FQGNSA. V lost 0 bases, J lost 1 base, and 11 bases lay in between. This CDR3 reads CASSLARAGRTDTQYF. CDR3 nucleotides: TGTGCCAGCAGCTTAGCGAGGGCAGGGCGCACAGATACGCAGTATTTT.

The chain couples TRBV6-1 to TRBJ2-7, with D perhaps TRBD1 (5 bases). The length of the CDR3 is 16 residues. The V end was cut by 6 bases, the J end by 0 bases, with 18 bases between. Per the germline V gene, CDR1 is MNHNS and CDR2 is SASEGT. The CDR3 is CASSLDFGHPSYEQYF. CDR3 nucleotides: TGTGCCAGCAGCTTGGATTTTGGACATCCCTCCTACGAGCAGTACTTC.

This clonotype has more than one count but fewer than ten. The chain employs TRBV5-1 and TRBJ2-5; a weak D match, TRBD1 (6 bases). Germline CDR1 and CDR2: SGHRS and YFSETQ. The CDR3 is made up of 16 amino acids. Trimming cost V 0 bases and J 2 bases, with 14 bases left between them. CDR3 loop: CASSLGRGNSQETQYF. The CDR3 nucleotides are TGCGCCAGCAGCTTGGGCAGGGGAAATTCTCAAGAGACCCAGTACTTC.

This rearrangement joins TRBV9 to TRBJ2-7, with D unresolved. Germline V lookup: CDR1 SGDLS, CDR2 YYNGEE. V was cut by 0 bases and J by 0 bases, with 7 bases left in between. The CDR3 extends over 14 amino acids. CDR3 DNA: TGTGCCAGCAGCGTAGGTGCAACCTCCTACGAGCAGTACTTC. Translated: CASSVGATSYEQYF.

The sample holds a few counts of this clonotype. The chain recombines TRBV7-9 with TRBJ1-1, with TRBD1 identical over 7 bases. With 5 bases clipped from V and 1 base from J, the junction kept 7 bases outside the gene matches. The CDR3 covers 15 residues. Germline CDR1 is SEHNR and CDR2 is FQNEAQ (reference sequence). The CDR3: CASSRPGQRNTEAFF. The CDR3 nucleotides read TGTGCCAGCAGCCGGCCGGGACAGAGGAACACTGAAGCTTTCTTT. Full variable domain (missing parts from reference TRBV7-9 and TRBJ1-1): DTGVSQNPRHKITKRGQNVTFRCDPISEHNRLYWYRQTLGQGPEFLTYFQNEAQLEKSRLLSDRFSAERPKGSFSTLEIQRTEQGDSAMYLCASSRPGQRNTEAFFGQGTRLTVV.

This clonotype was counted a few times. V gene TRBV20-1 combines with J gene TRBJ1-2; D unresolved. The CDR3 totals 13 residues. CDR1 and CDR2 (germline): DFQATT, SNEGSKA (reference sequence). Written as DNA, the CDR3 is TGCAGGGATTACAAGACGGCAGGCTATGGCTACACCTTC. This codes for CRDYKTAGYGYTF.

This rearrangement joins TRBV4-3 to TRBJ1-6; D is unresolved. Germline V lookup: CDR1 LGHNA, CDR2 YSLEER. The CDR3 length is 15 residues. V was pared by 5 bases and J by 5 bases, with 13 bases between. In DNA form, the CDR3 reads TGCGCCAGCAGCAATCTTGGAGGGCATAATTCACCCCTCCACTTT. It is translated as CASSNLGGHNSPLHF.

This clonotype was seen only a few times. The genes are TRBV4-3 and TRBJ1-1; D is unclear. The CDR3 is made up of 15 amino acids. The germline V and J ends were trimmed by 1 base and 5 bases, with 14 bases remaining between them. Looked up from germline, CDR1 is LGHNA and CDR2 is YSLEER. The CDR3 bases are TGCGCCAGCAGCCAAGCTGTGGGCGGTGGTACTGAAGCTTTCTTT. As protein: CASSQAVGGGTEAFF.

The sample holds a few counts of this clonotype. The rearrangement joins TRBV20-1 to TRBJ1-2, with 8 positions matching TRBD1. The V gene end was trimmed by 3 bases and the J gene end by 3 bases; junction bases not matched to a gene: 6. There are 14 residues in the CDR3. CDR1 is DFQATT, CDR2 SNEGSKA, per germline (reference sequence). In nucleotides, the CDR3 is TGCAGTGCTAGGGGGCAGGGGGCTGACTATGGCTACACCTTC. Protein sequence: CSARGQGADYGYTF.

The chain carries TRBV4-2 and TRBJ1-2, with D uncertain. This CDR3 comprises 15 residues. Between the trimmed V and J ends, which lost 0 bases and 0 bases, there was a span of 8 bases. Germline V gene data show CDR1 as LGHNA and CDR2 as YNFKEQ. The CDR3 is CASSQDGASNYGYTF. Here the CDR3 DNA reads TGTGCCAGCAGCCAAGATGGCGCTTCTAACTATGGCTACACCTTC.

The genes are TRBV5-1 and TRBJ1-5, with D uncertain. V lost 5 bases, J lost 0 bases, and 12 bases lay in between. There are 15 residues in the CDR3. In germline, CDR1 is SGHRS, CDR2 YFSETQ. CDR3 DNA sequence: TGCGCCAGCAGAGACGCTCCGAATAGCAATCAGCCCCAGCATTTT. It encodes CASRDAPNSNQPQHF.

V gene TRBV4-1 combines with J gene TRBJ2-7, with D possibly TRBD2 on 6 matching bases. V lost 1 base and J lost 4, with 17 bases in between. This CDR3 comprises 16 residues. The V gene's germline CDR1 is MGHRA and CDR2 YSYEKL. The CDR3: CASSQVQREIQYEQYF. The CDR3 DNA sequence: TGCGCCAGCAGCCAAGTTCAACGGGAGATACAATACGAGCAGTACTTC.

This clonotype was recorded a few times. This sequence joins TRBV2 and TRBJ1-2, with 8 bases aligning to TRBD1. CDR3 length: 14 amino acids. The V segment lost 5 bases and the J segment 4 bases; nucleotides outside the gene matches: 6. Germline CDR1 and CDR2: SNHLY and FYNNEI. The CDR3 DNA reads TGTGCCAGCAGTAATACCGACAGGGGCTATGGCTACACCTTC. Amino acid sequence: CASSNTDRGYGYTF. The whole variable domain, filled in from reference TRBV2 and TRBJ1-2, reads EPEVTQTPSHQVTQMGQEVILRCVPISNHLYFYWYRQILGQKVEFLVSFYNNEISEKSEIFDDQFSVERPDGSNFTLKIRSTKLEDSAMYFCASSNTDRGYGYTFGSGTRLTVV.

Concerning this clonotype itself: A junction boundary mismatches the germline segment, possibly from a read error. The rearrangement links TRBV4-3 to TRBJ2-6; the D gene is possibly TRBD1 (5 bases). CDR1 is LGHNA, CDR2 YSLEER, per germline. CDR3 length equals 17 residues. The CDR3 DNA is TGCGCCAGCAGCCAAGAGATGGCACTCTCTGGGGCTAACGTCCTGACTTTC. Amino acid sequence: CASSQEMALSGANVLTF.

V gene TRBV5-6 combines with J gene TRBJ1-1; 9 bases fit TRBD1. The germline V gene has CDR1 SGHDT and CDR2 YYEEEE. The V gene end was trimmed by 2 bases and the J gene end by 5 bases; junction bases not matched to a gene: 10. The length of the CDR3 is 16 residues. Here the CDR3 reads CASSFKPGQGKTEAFF. In DNA form, the CDR3 reads TGTGCCAGCAGCTTCAAACCGGGACAGGGAAAGACTGAAGCTTTCTTT.

The J gene is TRBJ1-2, the V gene TRBV2; D gene ambiguous. V was pared by 4 bases and J by 2 bases, with 11 bases between. CDR1 is SNHLY, CDR2 FYNNEI, per germline. The CDR3 has 14 amino acids. The CDR3 here is CASSVVGINYGYTF. Written as DNA, the CDR3 is TGTGCCAGCAGTGTGGTAGGGATCAACTATGGCTACACCTTC.

The genes are TRBV20-1 and TRBJ2-2, with a tentative D call TRBD1 (6 bases). The CDR3 extends over 16 amino acids. The germline V and J ends were trimmed by 1 base and 5 bases, with 17 bases remaining between them. Germline V gene data show CDR1 as DFQATT and CDR2 as SNEGSKA (reference sequence). CDR3 in amino acids: CSARVLGRGWTGELFF. CDR3 in DNA: TGCAGTGCTAGAGTCCTAGGCAGGGGTTGGACCGGGGAGCTGTTTTTT.

V and J are TRBV11-2 and TRBJ1-3; TRBD1 might be the D (5 bases). Germline CDR1 SGHAT, CDR2 FQNNGV. The CDR3 runs 18 residues. V lost 1 base and J 0 bases, leaving 16 bases between the germline ends. CDR3 DNA sequence: TGTGCCAGCAGCTTAGGACAGCCCAGACTTATCTCTGGAAACACCATATATTTT. Translated, it gives CASSLGQPRLISGNTIYF.

The chain is built from TRBV6-5 and TRBJ1-4; D gene unclear. The CDR3 totals 14 residues. CDR1 and CDR2 (germline): MNHEY, SVGAGI. Trimming took off 2 bases at V and 7 bases at J, with 11 bases between the two ends. The CDR3 nucleotides read TGTGCCAGCAGTTACGTAGAGGGAGGTGAAAAACTGTTTTTT. Translation: CASSYVEGGEKLFF.

This chain connects TRBV4-3 to TRBJ2-5, with 7 bases identical to TRBD2. V lost 3 bases, J lost 5 bases, and 6 bases stayed unmatched. This CDR3 has 14 residues. Looked up from germline, CDR1 is LGHNA and CDR2 is YSLEER. CDR3: CASSHTSVSETQYF. CDR3 nucleotide sequence: TGCGCCAGCAGCCACACTAGCGTCAGCGAGACCCAGTACTTC.

The CDR3, as DNA: TGTGCCAGCAGTTACGGTACAGGTAAAAGGGCCAACGTCCTGACTTTC. It encodes CASSYGTGKRANVLTF. The V and J genes are TRBV6-2 or TRBV6-3 and TRBJ2-6, with D possibly TRBD1 on 5 matching bases. With 2 bases removed from V and 5 bases from J, the gap between germline ends came to 13 bases. Germline CDR1 reads MNHEY; CDR2 reads SVGEGT. The CDR3 extends over 16 amino acids.